This T cell receptor (beta chain) was retrieved from a study of cytomegalovirus exposure and HLA in healthy donors. For the study at large: The roughly 100 million unique TCR beta sequences, from about 190 million T cells, were found by an earlier analysis.

With 60 Vbeta and 13 Jbeta primers, the PCR was carried out. TCRdb keeps only in-frame clones here, not all; method: immunoSEQ multiplex PCR. The sample lists 95,000 to 150,000 clones, more than 9% occurring once. This clone was observed a few times. The antigen remains undetermined. The CDR3 covers 13 residues. Germline values: CDR1 SGHDT, CDR2 YYEEEE. Unmatched junction bases numbered 4, after V lost 2 bases and J lost 7 bases. Study results and caveats: A missense DCLRE1C variant was associated with V- and J-gene trimming of TCR beta chains in a later analysis, and an independent cohort replicated the association.

The genes are TRBV5-6 and TRBJ1-2; TRBD1 matches at 8 bases. Sequencing was performed on PBMCs. This TCR came from a woman younger than 30 in good health and CMV-seropositive. CDR3 DNA sequence: TGTGCCAGCAGCTTAGGACAGGGCGTTGGCTACACCTTC. It codes for CASSLGQGVGYTF.